This is a list of T cell receptor beta chains from one sample in a study of a mutant IDH1 vaccine in newly diagnosed glioma. Produced via immunoSEQ multiplex PCR; TCRdb's table is partial and in-frame only. The sample records some 30,000 clones, 70% to 90% being singletons. Antigens for these TCRs are unknown. This sample comprised PBMCs, obtained from a glioma patient whose treatment included an IDH1 peptide vaccine. The source of these receptors is a man in his forties with glioma. Both conserved end residues are part of each CDR3. A D gene is named only where the DNA matches it firmly. Size is stated for part of the rows, as once, few or many counts, or as a class when the clone is expanded.

NA	TRBV2	TRBD2	TRBJ2-3	TGTGCCAGCAATATCGGACTAGCGGGCGATACGCAGTATTTT	CASNIGLAGDTQYF
few	TRBV6-5	TRBD1	TRBJ1-5	TGTGCCAGCAGTTACTCGAACAGGGGGCCCCAGCATTTT	CASSYSNRGPQHF
NA	TRBV5-6	TRBD2	TRBJ2-7	TGTGCCAGCAGCTTGGGGAGGGAGCGGGAGTTCTACTTC	CASSLGREREFYF
NA	TRBV4-3	TRBD2	TRBJ2-7	TGCGCCAGCAGCCAAGATTTGGCTAGCGGGAGCTACGAGCAGTACTTC	CASSQDLASGSYEQYF
few	TRBV13	TRBD2	TRBJ2-7	TGTGCCAGCAGCCGCCGAACTAGCGGGAGAGGATACGAGCAGTACTTC	CASSRRTSGRGYEQYF
NA	TRBV6-5	NA	TRBJ1-6	TGTGCCAGCAGTTATAAAAATTCACCCCTCCACTTT	CASSYKNSPLHF
NA	TRBV7-2	NA	TRBJ2-3	TGTGCCAGCAGCCTTGGCAGGGCTTGGGCTGGGGGGACGCAGTATTTT	CASSLGRAWAGGTQYF
once	TRBV27	NA	TRBJ2-3	TGTGCCAGCAGTTTTTTAGGACTCGGCACAGATACGCAGTATTTT	CASSFLGLGTDTQYF
NA	TRBV7-2	TRBD1	TRBJ1-5	TGTGCCAGCAGCGTCCGACAGGGAGGAAATCAGCCCCAGCATTTT	CASSVRQGGNQPQHF
few	TRBV19	NA	TRBJ1-4	TGTGCCAGTAGCCAGGGATGGGGGCACAATGAAAAACTGTTTTTT	CASSQGWGHNEKLFF
NA	TRBV7-2	NA	TRBJ1-2	TGTGCCAGCAGCCCCCACTATGGCTACACCTTC	CASSPHYGYTF